Below, 30 T cell receptor beta chains from the same sample are listed, as sequenced in a study of blood T cell repertoires in COVID-19. The table came from immunoSEQ multiplex PCR; TCRdb's copy has only in-frame clones and leaves some out. The table has 360,000 or so clones, around nine tenths seen once. The sequenced sample consisted of PBMCs or T cells enriched from blood (not recorded which). All receptors derive from a woman aged 30 to 39 who had recovered from COVID-19.

The V call is TRBV10-1, the J call TRBJ2-2, with 7 nucleotides matching TRBD1. Germline values: CDR1 WNHNN, CDR2 SYGVQD (reference sequence). The CDR3 totals 13 residues. V lost 8 bases, J lost 3 bases, and 3 bases stayed unmatched. The chain's CDR3 is CASGTAHTGELFF. The CDR3 DNA reads as TGCGCCAGCGGGACAGCACACACCGGGGAGCTGTTTTTT.

The chain links TRBV6-5 to TRBJ2-5, with no clear D. The ends were cut back, 7 bases at V and 5 bases at J, with 17 bases in the middle. In germline, CDR1 is MNHEY, CDR2 SVGAGI. The CDR3 runs 14 residues. DNA for the CDR3: TGTGCCAGCATTAAGGCCTCTGTGGAGGAGACCCAGTACTTC. This codes for CASIKASVEETQYF.

The V call is TRBV5-1, the J call TRBJ2-2; D is unresolved. Trimming left V 0 bases short and J 2 bases short, with 8 bases between. Germline-derived CDR1 and CDR2 are SGHRS and YFSETQ. The CDR3 loop spans 15 amino acids. CDR3 region: CASSLGDSNTGELFF. CDR3 sequence (DNA): TGCGCCAGCAGCTTGGGAGATTCCAACACCGGGGAGCTGTTTTTT.

The rearrangement links TRBV5-1 to TRBJ2-3; 8 nucleotides align to TRBD2. Germline-derived CDR1 and CDR2 are SGHRS and YFSETQ. The CDR3 is 16 amino acids. V lost 2 bases to trimming and J lost 4 bases; unmatched junction nucleotides: 9. The CDR3 nucleotides are TGCGCCAGCAGCTTCGGACTAGCCGGCAATGCAGATACGCAGTATTTT. This translates into CASSFGLAGNADTQYF.

This clone was observed once. The genes are TRBV2 and TRBJ2-7, with a possible D match to TRBD2 (7 bases). This CDR3 comprises 14 residues. Trimming left V 5 bases short and J 5 bases short, with 16 bases between. Germline CDR1 and CDR2: SNHLY and FYNNEI. The CDR3: CASSLEGEGHEQYF. CDR3 bases: TGTGCCAGCAGTCTGGAGGGGGAGGGCCACGAGCAGTACTTC.

This clone was detected only a few times. The chain is built from TRBV9 and TRBJ1-2, with 10 bases fitting TRBD1. From germline, CDR1 is SGDLS and CDR2 YYNGEE. The CDR3 spans 17 residues. V shed 4 bases, J shed 4 bases, and the junction held 13 bases outside the gene matches. The CDR3 sequence is CASSSTGTGALVYGYTF. The CDR3 DNA is TGTGCCAGCAGCTCGACCGGGACAGGGGCCCTTGTCTATGGCTACACCTTC.

This clone was counted a few times. The J gene is TRBJ2-3, the V gene TRBV1; the table calls TRBD2, which could not be checked here. TRBV1 is annotated as a pseudogene. CDR3 length: 19 residues. The CDR3 protein is CTSSPQRPLAGGLTDTQYF. The CDR3, as DNA: TGCACCAGCAGCCCCCAACGACCCTTAGCGGGGGGGCTGACAGATACGCAGTATTTT.

The chain links TRBV3-1 (or the pseudogene TRBV3-2) to TRBJ2-7, with 10 bases aligning to TRBD1. J gave up 6 bases and V 6 bases, and 5 bases lay outside the gene matches. The CDR3 consists of 13 residues. The V gene's germline CDR1 is LGHDT and CDR2 YNNKEL (reference sequence). CDR3 in amino acids: CASRTGGESEQYF. The CDR3 bases are TGTGCCAGCAGGACAGGGGGCGAAAGCGAGCAGTACTTC.

The V call is TRBV30, the J call TRBJ1-6; TRBD1 might be the D (6 bases). The CDR3 has 12 amino acids. Germline-derived CDR1 and CDR2 are GTSNPN and SVGIG (reference sequence). V was pared by 5 bases and J by 9 bases, with 11 bases between. The CDR3 spells CAWDNRVSPLHF. CDR3 nucleotide sequence: TGTGCCTGGGACAACAGGGTTTCACCCCTCCACTTT.

The CDR3 sequence is CASRTGTPTYEQYF. The DNA for the CDR3 is TGTGCCAGCAGAACCGGGACACCCACCTACGAGCAGTACTTC. This sequence joins TRBV6-5 and TRBJ2-7; D perhaps matches TRBD1 (6 bases). V lost 6 bases and J lost 2, with 14 bases in between. This CDR3 region has 14 residues. Germline CDR1 and CDR2: MNHEY and SVGAGI.

The chain employs TRBV24-1 and TRBJ2-5; 7 nucleotides match TRBD2. This CDR3 is built from 12 residues. Germline V gene data show CDR1 as KGHDR and CDR2 as SFDVKD. The J segment lost 9 bases and the V segment lost 4 bases, leaving 4 bases of the junction unmatched. In nucleotides, the CDR3 is TGTGCCACCAGTGAGGGGGGGAGGGCCCAGTACTTC. This translates into CATSEGGRAQYF.

The chain uses TRBV3-1 (or the pseudogene TRBV3-2) and TRBJ2-1, with D possibly matching TRBD1 (5 bases). The V gene lost 1 base and the J gene lost 0 bases, with 16 bases spanning the gap. Germline V gene lookup returns CDR1 LGHDT and CDR2 YNNKEL (reference sequence). The CDR3 is made up of 18 amino acids. The CDR3 DNA follows: TGTGCCAGCAGCCAAGTGTTTTTGGCAGGGAACTCCTACAATGAGCAGTTCTTC. Protein sequence: CASSQVFLAGNSYNEQFF.

CDR3 DNA: TGTGCCATCAGTGAGAAGGGGATAGGTGAAAAACTGTTTTTT. Amino acid sequence: CAISEKGIGEKLFF. V and J are TRBV10-3 and TRBJ1-4; possibly TRBD1 for D (5 bases). This CDR3 spans 14 amino acids. V was trimmed by 2 bases and J by 7 bases, leaving 11 bases between them. The V gene's germline CDR1 is ENHRY and CDR2 SYGVKD.

The rearrangement links TRBV5-1 to TRBJ2-5; 10 bases are shared with TRBD2. In germline, CDR1 is SGHRS, CDR2 YFSETQ. This CDR3 is 16 amino acids long. Trimming cost V 0 bases and J 5 bases; bases outside gene matches: 7. CDR3 sequence reads: CASSLGSSGRGETQYF. As DNA, the CDR3 is TGCGCCAGCAGCTTGGGCTCTAGCGGGAGAGGGGAGACCCAGTACTTC.

A few counts support this clone. The rearrangement joins TRBV7-9 to TRBJ2-1; D perhaps matches TRBD2 (5 bases). Germline assignment: CDR1 SEHNR and CDR2 FQNEAQ (reference sequence). V gave up 3 bases and J gave up 10 bases, with 16 bases separating them. This CDR3 region has 14 residues. CDR3 DNA: TGTGCCAGCAGCTTTAGCCAAGCGGAAGGGGAGCAGTTCTTC. It codes for CASSFSQAEGEQFF.

The chain employs TRBV12-3 or TRBV12-4 and TRBJ1-1; tentatively, D is TRBD1 (6 bases). The CDR3 has 12 residues. V was clipped by 6 bases and J by 4 bases, with 9 bases between them. Here the CDR3 DNA reads TGTGCCAGCAGCCAGGGGCCCACTGAAGCTTTCTTT. Translated: CASSQGPTEAFF.

The J gene is TRBJ2-1, the V gene TRBV11-2, with TRBD1 as a possible D gene (6 bases). The V and J ends lost 1 base and 5 bases respectively, with 9 bases between them. The CDR3 runs to 14 residues. Germline V gene sequence: CDR1 SGHAT, CDR2 FQNNGV. CDR3 nucleotide sequence: TGTGCCAGCAGCTTAGTGGCAGGGGACAATGAGCAGTTCTTC. This codes for CASSLVAGDNEQFF.

The gene calls are TRBV3-1 (or the pseudogene TRBV3-2) and TRBJ1-1, with D unclear. V was trimmed by 0 bases and J by 9 bases, leaving 11 bases between them. The CDR3 is 13 residues long. Germline V lookup: CDR1 LGHDT, CDR2 YNNKEL (reference sequence). The DNA of the CDR3 is TGTGCCAGCAGCCAAGATCACCAGGATCAAGCTTTCTTT. Amino acids: CASSQDHQDQAFF.

The J gene is TRBJ1-1, the V gene TRBV19, with D perhaps matching TRBD1 (6 bases). The CDR3 is made up of 13 amino acids. With 8 bases removed from V and 0 bases from J, the gap between germline ends came to 10 bases. Germline lookup yields CDR1 LNHDA and CDR2 SQIVND (reference sequence). This CDR3 reads CASQDSMNTEAFF. The CDR3, as DNA: TGTGCCAGTCAGGACAGCATGAACACTGAAGCTTTCTTT.

The chain links TRBV6-2 or TRBV6-3 to TRBJ1-1; D is perhaps TRBD1 (6 bases). Germline lookup yields CDR1 MNHEY and CDR2 SVGEGT. The CDR3 is 14 amino acids. V lost 2 bases, J lost 7 bases, and 14 bases lay in between. The CDR3 nucleotides read TGTGCCAGCAGTTACGACCAGGGGCCCTATGAAGCTTTCTTT. Residues: CASSYDQGPYEAFF.

The V and J genes are TRBV11-3 and TRBJ1-1, with D possibly being TRBD1 (6 bases). Trimming cost V 3 bases and J 3 bases, with 11 bases left between them. The CDR3 has 14 residues. Germline CDR1 is SGHNT and CDR2 is YENEEA. CDR3 residues: CASSFRQGYTEAFF. Here the CDR3 DNA reads TGTGCCAGCAGCTTTAGGCAGGGGTACACTGAAGCTTTCTTT.

V gene TRBV6-5 combines with J gene TRBJ1-1, with 7 bases matching TRBD1. CDR1 is MNHEY, CDR2 SVGAGI, per germline. The CDR3 loop spans 15 amino acids. Trimming cost V 2 bases and J 5 bases; bases outside gene matches: 8. The CDR3 sequence is CASSYGGIQGTEAFF. DNA for the CDR3: TGTGCCAGCAGTTACGGAGGGATACAGGGGACTGAAGCTTTCTTT.

V usage is TRBV28 and J usage is TRBJ2-7, with 7 bases that match TRBD1. V was pared by 5 bases and J by 10 bases, with 5 bases of the junction left unmatched. Germline V gene data show CDR1 as MDHEN and CDR2 as SYDVKM. The CDR3 extends over 11 amino acids. CDR3 coding DNA: TGTGCCAGCAGTCTAAGACAGGGTCAGTACTTC. Protein sequence: CASSLRQGQYF.

V and J are TRBV11-2 and TRBJ2-2, with D possibly TRBD2 on 6 matching bases. V lost 6 bases to trimming and J lost 0 bases, with 17 bases between them. CDR3 size: 17 residues. Germline CDR1 and CDR2: SGHAT and FQNNGV. Here the CDR3 reads CASRPIKRAPNTGELFF. The CDR3 nucleotides are TGTGCCAGCAGACCAATAAAGCGGGCCCCGAACACCGGGGAGCTGTTTTTT.

The gene calls are TRBV27 and TRBJ1-6; D gene unclear. The ends were cut back, 2 bases at V and 4 bases at J, with 6 bases in the middle. The CDR3 is made up of 14 amino acids. Germline V lookup: CDR1 MNHEY, CDR2 SMNVEV (reference sequence). The CDR3 DNA is TGTGCCAGCAGTTTAGAAGCATATAATTCACCCCTCCACTTT. Its translation: CASSLEAYNSPLHF.

V is TRBV24-1 and J is TRBJ1-1; TRBD1 matches at 8 bases. This CDR3 contains 13 residues. The ends lost 12 bases at V and 5 bases at J; junction bases unmatched: 10. CDR1 KGHDR and CDR2 SFDVKD come from the germline V gene. This CDR3 is CAVRQGTVTEAFF. In nucleotides, the CDR3 is TGTGCCGTACGACAGGGGACAGTAACTGAAGCTTTCTTT.

This sequence joins TRBV11-2 and TRBJ2-5; 7 bases are a match to TRBD2. CDR3 length: 14 amino acids. Trimming cost V 8 bases and J 3 bases; bases outside gene matches: 9. CDR1 and CDR2 (germline): SGHAT, FQNNGV. The CDR3 here is CASADFGGEETQYF. CDR3 bases: TGTGCCAGCGCCGATTTTGGGGGGGAAGAGACCCAGTACTTC.

The chain joins TRBV4-1 to TRBJ1-2, with 12 positions matching TRBD1. Germline values: CDR1 MGHRA, CDR2 YSYEKL. V gave up 3 bases and J gave up 3 bases; unmatched junction bases: 11. The CDR3 length is 18 residues. Here the CDR3 reads CASSQGRGTGGAYYGYTF. CDR3 nucleotides: TGCGCCAGCAGCCAGGGGCGGGGGACAGGGGGCGCGTACTATGGCTACACCTTC.

CDR3 in DNA: TGTGCCAGCAGCTTAGGTCCAGGGGGGAACACCGGGGAGCTGTTTTTT. Encoded protein: CASSLGPGGNTGELFF. V usage is TRBV5-4 and J usage is TRBJ2-2; 7 positions match TRBD1. The germline CDR1 and CDR2 sequences are SGHNT and YYREEE (reference sequence). J gave up 1 base and V 2 bases, and 5 bases lay outside the gene matches. This CDR3 region has 16 residues.

The chain couples TRBV9 to TRBJ2-5, with 7 positions matching TRBD1. The CDR3 is made up of 14 amino acids. Unmatched junction bases numbered 8, after V lost 4 bases and J lost 5 bases. CDR1 SGDLS and CDR2 YYNGEE come from the germline V gene. CDR3 bases: TGTGCCAGCAGCCTTCAAGGGGGCAGGGAGACCCAGTACTTC. It codes for CASSLQGGRETQYF. Filled out from reference TRBV9 and TRBJ2-5, the complete variable domain reads DSGVTQTPKHLITATGQRVTLRCSPRSGDLSVYWYQQSLDQGLQFLIQYYNGEERAKGNILERFSAQQFPDLHSELNLSSLELGDSALYFCASSLQGGRETQYFGPGTRLLVL.